This TCR beta chain was identified during a study of beta chain features in type 1 diabetes. Study-level background: Cell yields, gender and age were similar in healthy donors and patients. In all, about 100,000,000 sorted cells from all samples were analyzed.

General study points: Sequencing used cDNA, and cells with high TCR expression could therefore be over-represented. There was a moderate but significant shortening of TCRB CDR3s in all four CD4+ subsets of Type 1 diabetes patients.

To note about this clone: The antigen is unknown.

All of the isolated RNA was reverse transcribed, so expressed TCRB transcripts were sequenced. The table came from immunoSEQ multiplex PCR; TCRdb's copy has only in-frame clones and leaves some out. The sample holds 250,000 to 350,000 clones; 13% to 15% are singletons and the top ten take under 0.02%. The sequence was collected from a man aged 25-40 years with type 1 diabetes. The specimen was naive CD4+ T cells from blood.

The CDR3 nucleotides are TGTGCCAGCAGTACCTGGACAGCGAACACCGGGGAGCTGTTTTTT. This gives the protein CASSTWTANTGELFF. This chain joins TRBV27 and TRBJ2-2; a weak D match, TRBD1 (6 bases). In germline, CDR1 is MNHEY, CDR2 SMNVEV (reference sequence). The V gene lost 5 bases and the J gene lost 0 bases, with 10 bases spanning the gap. The CDR3 runs 15 residues.